This note documents a single TCR beta chain sequence. Authors' analysis steps: For nucleated cells, counts were estimated from reference gene primer amplification. Using immunoSEQ multiplex PCR, the repertoire was profiled, and TCRdb retains in-frame clones only, with some absent. V, J and clone size were drawn from that table, and D and trimming were deduced from the DNA. The sample holds fewer than 200,000 clones, 82% seen once. Seattle patients were enrolled during active infection and followed longitudinally. This sample was taken from a study of blood T cell repertoires in COVID-19. On the study more broadly: Acute and convalescent COVID-19 samples came from the United States, Italy and Spain. T cells, B-cell-depleted T cells, or PBMCs supplied cDNA or gDNA.

The V gene's germline CDR1 is SGHTS and CDR2 YDEGEE. The V gene lost 6 bases and the J gene lost 0 bases, with 12 bases spanning the gap. The CDR3 totals 14 residues. The specimen sequenced was peripheral blood. The chain couples TRBV5-8 to TRBJ1-1; perhaps TRBD1 as D (6 bases). This clonotype was obtained from an older woman with COVID-19, enrolled during active disease. The CDR3 DNA reads as TGTGCCAGCAACCGTGGACAGCTGAACACTGAAGCTTTCTTT. Its protein is CASNRGQLNTEAFF.